This T cell receptor (beta chain) was retrieved from a study of T cell responses to AZD1222 COVID-19 vaccine. Study summary: Some second doses came at about 4 weeks and others at about 12 weeks; these were pooled.

Regarding the study as a whole: Among the donors, most were white British and more were female, and clonal diversity was possibly underestimated.

This clone was found once. Its matching antigen is unknown. Sequencing was performed with immunoSEQ multiplex PCR; in TCRdb, only in-frame clones are kept and a portion is missing. The sample has 120,000 to 150,000 clones, 85% to 95% seen once; the top ten hold around 1.9%. This sample comprised peripheral blood, obtained on day 0 of AZD1222 vaccination. This sequence originates from an adult in good health.

In DNA form, the CDR3 reads TGTGCCAGCGAACCGGGACAGGGATTGGAGGGCTACACCTTC. Encoded protein: CASEPGQGLEGYTF. The gene calls are TRBV6-5 and TRBJ1-2; 9 bases align to TRBD1. Germline CDR1 reads MNHEY; CDR2 reads SVGAGI. The CDR3 covers 14 residues. The trim removed 8 bases at V and 8 bases at J, leaving 12 bases unmatched.